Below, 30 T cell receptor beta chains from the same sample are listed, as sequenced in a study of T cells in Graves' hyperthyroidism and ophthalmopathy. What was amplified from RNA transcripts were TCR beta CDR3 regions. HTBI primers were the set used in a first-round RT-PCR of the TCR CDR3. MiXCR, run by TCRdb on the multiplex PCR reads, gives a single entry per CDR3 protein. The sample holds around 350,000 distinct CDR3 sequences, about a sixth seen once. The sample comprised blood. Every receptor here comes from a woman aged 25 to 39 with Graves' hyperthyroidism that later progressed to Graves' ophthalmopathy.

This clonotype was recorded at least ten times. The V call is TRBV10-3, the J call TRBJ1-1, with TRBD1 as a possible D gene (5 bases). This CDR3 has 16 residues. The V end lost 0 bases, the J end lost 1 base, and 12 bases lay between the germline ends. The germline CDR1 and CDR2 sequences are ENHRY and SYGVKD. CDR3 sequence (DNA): TGTGCCATCAGTGAGTCTCCCGGGGGGACGAACACTGAAGCTTTCTTT. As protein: CAISESPGGTNTEAFF.

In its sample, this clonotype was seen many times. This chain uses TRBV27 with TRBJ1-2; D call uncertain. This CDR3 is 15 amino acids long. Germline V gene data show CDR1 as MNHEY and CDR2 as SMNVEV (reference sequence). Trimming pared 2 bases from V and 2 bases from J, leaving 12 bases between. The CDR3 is CASSLNWAGNYGYTF. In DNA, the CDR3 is TGTGCCAGCAGTTTAAATTGGGCGGGGAACTATGGCTACACCTTC.

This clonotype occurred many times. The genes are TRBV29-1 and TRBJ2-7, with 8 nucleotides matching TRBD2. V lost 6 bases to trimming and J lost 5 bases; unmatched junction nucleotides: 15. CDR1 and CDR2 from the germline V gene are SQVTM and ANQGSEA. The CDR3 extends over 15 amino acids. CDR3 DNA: TGCAGCGTCCGAATATGGCGGGAGGACCAGGACGAGCAGTACTTC. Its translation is CSVRIWREDQDEQYF.

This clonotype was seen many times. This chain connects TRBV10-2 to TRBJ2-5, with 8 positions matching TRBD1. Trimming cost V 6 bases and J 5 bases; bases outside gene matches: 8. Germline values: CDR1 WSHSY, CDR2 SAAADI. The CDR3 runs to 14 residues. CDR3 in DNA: TGCGCCAGCAGCATCGGGACAGGTGCTGAGACCCAGTACTTC. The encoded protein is CASSIGTGAETQYF.

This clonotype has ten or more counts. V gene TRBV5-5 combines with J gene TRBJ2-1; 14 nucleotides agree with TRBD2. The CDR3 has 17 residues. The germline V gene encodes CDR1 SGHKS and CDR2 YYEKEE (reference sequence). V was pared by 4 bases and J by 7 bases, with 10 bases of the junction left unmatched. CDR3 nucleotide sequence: TGTGCCAGCAGCGCTACCGGGACTAGCGGGAGTGGAAATGAGCAGTTCTTC. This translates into CASSATGTSGSGNEQFF.

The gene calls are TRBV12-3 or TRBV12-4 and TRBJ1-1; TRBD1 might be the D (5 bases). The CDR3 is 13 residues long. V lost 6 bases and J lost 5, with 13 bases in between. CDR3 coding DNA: TGTGCCAGCAGCACATTCGGGGGGACTGAAGCTTTCTTT. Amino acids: CASSTFGGTEAFF.

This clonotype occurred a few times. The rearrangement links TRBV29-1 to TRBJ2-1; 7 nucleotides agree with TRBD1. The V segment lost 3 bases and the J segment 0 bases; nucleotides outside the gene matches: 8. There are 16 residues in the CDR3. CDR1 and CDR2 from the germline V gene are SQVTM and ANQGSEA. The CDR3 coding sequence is TGCAGCGTTGACCTCGGACAGGCCCGCTCCTACAATGAGCAGTTCTTC. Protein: CSVDLGQARSYNEQFF.

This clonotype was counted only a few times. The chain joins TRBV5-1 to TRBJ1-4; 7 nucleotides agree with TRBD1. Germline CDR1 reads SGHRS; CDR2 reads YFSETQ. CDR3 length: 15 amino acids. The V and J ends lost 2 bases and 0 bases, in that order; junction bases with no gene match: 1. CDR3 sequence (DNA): TGCGCCAGCAGCTTCGGGACAGCAACTAATGAAAAACTGTTTTTT. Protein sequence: CASSFGTATNEKLFF.

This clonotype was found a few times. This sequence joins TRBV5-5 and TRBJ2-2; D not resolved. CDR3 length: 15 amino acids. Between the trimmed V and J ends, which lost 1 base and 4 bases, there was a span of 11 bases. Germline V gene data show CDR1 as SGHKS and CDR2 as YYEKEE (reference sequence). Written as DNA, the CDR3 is TGTGCCAGCAGCTTGTACACCCAGATCACCGGGGAGCTGTTTTTT. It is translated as CASSLYTQITGELFF.

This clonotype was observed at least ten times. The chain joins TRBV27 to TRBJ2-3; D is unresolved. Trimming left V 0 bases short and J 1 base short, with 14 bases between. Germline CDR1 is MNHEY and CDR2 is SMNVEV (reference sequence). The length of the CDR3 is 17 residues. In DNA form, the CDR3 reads TGTGCCAGCAGTTTATCCTCCCGGGCCTGGCGCACAGATACGCAGTATTTT. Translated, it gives CASSLSSRAWRTDTQYF.

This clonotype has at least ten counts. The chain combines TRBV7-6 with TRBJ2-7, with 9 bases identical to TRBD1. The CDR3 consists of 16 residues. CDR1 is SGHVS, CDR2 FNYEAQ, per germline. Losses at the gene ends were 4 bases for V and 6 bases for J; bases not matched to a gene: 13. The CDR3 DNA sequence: TGTGCCAGCAGCTACAGGGGGCGTCTCCTAGTGAGCGAGCAGTACTTC. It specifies CASSYRGRLLVSEQYF.

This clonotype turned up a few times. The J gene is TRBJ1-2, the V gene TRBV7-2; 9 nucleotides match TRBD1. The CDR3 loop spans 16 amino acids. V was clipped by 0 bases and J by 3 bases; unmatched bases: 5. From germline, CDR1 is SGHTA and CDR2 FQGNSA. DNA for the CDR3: TGTGCCAGCAGCTTAGCCTCGGGACAGGGACACTATGGCTACACCTTC. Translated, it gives CASSLASGQGHYGYTF.

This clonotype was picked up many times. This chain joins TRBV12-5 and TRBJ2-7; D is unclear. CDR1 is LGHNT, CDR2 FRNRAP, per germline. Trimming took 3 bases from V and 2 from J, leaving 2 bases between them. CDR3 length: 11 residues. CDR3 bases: TGTGCTAGTGGTTTTCCCTACGAGCAGTACTTC. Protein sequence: CASGFPYEQYF.

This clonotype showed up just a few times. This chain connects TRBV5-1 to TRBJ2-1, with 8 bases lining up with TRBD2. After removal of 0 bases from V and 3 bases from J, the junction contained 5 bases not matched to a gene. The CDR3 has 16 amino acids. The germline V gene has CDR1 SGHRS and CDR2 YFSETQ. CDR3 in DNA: TGCGCCAGCAGCTTGGCCCGACGGGAGGGCTACAATGAGCAGTTCTTC. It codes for CASSLARREGYNEQFF.

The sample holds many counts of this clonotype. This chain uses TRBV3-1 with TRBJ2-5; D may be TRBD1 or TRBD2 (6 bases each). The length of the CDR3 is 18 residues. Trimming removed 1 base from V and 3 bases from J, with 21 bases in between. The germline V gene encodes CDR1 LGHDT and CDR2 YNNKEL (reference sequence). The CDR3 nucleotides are TGTGCCAGCAGCCAAGGCGTTTACGGGGGCCGGTTAAAAGAGACCCAGTACTTC. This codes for CASSQGVYGGRLKETQYF.

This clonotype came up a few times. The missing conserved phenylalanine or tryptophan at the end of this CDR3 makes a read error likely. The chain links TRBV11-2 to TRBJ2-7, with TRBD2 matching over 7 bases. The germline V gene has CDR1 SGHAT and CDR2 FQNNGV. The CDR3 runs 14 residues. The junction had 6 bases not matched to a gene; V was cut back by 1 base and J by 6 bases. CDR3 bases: TGTGCCAGCAGCTTAGTCGCGGGAGTGGTCGAGCAGTACCTC. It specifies CASSLVAGVVEQYL.

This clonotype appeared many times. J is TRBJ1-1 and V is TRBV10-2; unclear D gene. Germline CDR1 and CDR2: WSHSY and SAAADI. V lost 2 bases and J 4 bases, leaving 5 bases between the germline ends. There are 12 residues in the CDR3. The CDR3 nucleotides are TGCGCCAGCAGTGAGGAGGGCACTGAAGCTTTCTTT. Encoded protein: CASSEEGTEAFF.

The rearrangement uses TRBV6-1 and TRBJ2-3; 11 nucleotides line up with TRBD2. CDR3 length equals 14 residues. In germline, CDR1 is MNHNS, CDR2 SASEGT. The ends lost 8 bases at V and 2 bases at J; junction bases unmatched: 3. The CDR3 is CASEGLADTDTQYF. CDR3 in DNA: TGTGCCAGCGAGGGACTAGCGGACACAGATACGCAGTATTTT.

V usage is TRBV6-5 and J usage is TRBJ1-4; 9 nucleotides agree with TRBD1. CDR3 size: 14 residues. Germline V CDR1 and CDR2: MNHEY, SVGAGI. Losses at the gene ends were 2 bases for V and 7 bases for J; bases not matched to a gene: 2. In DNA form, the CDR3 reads TGTGCCAGCAGTTACGGGACAGGGAGTGAAAAACTGTTTTTT. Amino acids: CASSYGTGSEKLFF.

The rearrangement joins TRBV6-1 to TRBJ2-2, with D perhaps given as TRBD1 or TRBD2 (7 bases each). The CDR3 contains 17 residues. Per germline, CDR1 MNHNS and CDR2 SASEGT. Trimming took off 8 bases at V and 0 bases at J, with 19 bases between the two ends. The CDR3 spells CASGGRRGTANTGELFF. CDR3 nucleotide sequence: TGTGCCAGCGGGGGGAGGCGGGGGACAGCGAACACCGGGGAGCTGTTTTTT.

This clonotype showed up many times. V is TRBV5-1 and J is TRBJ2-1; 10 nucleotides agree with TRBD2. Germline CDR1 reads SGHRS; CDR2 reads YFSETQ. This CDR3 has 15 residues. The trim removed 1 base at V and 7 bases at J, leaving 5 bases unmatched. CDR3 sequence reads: CASSLMASGRNEQFF. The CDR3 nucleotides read TGCGCCAGCAGCTTGATGGCTAGCGGGAGAAATGAGCAGTTCTTC. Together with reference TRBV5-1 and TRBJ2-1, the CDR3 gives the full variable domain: KAGVTQTPRYLIKTRGQQVTLSCSPISGHRSVSWYQQTPGQGLQFLFEYFSETQRNKGNFPGRFSGRQFSNSRSEMNVSTLELGDSALYLCASSLMASGRNEQFFGPGTRLTVL.

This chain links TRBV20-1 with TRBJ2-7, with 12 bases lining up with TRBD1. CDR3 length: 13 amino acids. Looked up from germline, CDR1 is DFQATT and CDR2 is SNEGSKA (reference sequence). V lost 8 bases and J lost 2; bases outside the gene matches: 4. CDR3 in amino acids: CSTGTGGAYEQYF. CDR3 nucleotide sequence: TGCAGTACCGGGACAGGGGGCGCCTACGAGCAGTACTTC.

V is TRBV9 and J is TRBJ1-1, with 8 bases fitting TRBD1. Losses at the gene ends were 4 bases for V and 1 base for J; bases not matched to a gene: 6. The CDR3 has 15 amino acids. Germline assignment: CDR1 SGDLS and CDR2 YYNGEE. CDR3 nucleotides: TGTGCCAGCAGCTCCAGGACAGGGAGGAACACTGAAGCTTTCTTT. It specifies CASSSRTGRNTEAFF.

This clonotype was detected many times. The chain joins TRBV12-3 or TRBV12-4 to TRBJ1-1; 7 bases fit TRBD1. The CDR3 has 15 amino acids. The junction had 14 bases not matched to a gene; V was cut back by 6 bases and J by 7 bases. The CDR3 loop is CASSKTGPLEGEAFF. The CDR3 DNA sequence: TGTGCCAGCAGCAAGACAGGGCCCCTCGAGGGTGAAGCTTTCTTT.

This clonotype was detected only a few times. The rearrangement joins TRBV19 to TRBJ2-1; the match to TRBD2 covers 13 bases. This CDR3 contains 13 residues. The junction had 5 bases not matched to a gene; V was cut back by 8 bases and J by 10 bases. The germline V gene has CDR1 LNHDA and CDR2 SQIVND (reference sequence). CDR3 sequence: CASRLAGGTEQFF. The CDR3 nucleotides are TGTGCCAGTCGACTAGCGGGGGGAACCGAGCAGTTCTTC.

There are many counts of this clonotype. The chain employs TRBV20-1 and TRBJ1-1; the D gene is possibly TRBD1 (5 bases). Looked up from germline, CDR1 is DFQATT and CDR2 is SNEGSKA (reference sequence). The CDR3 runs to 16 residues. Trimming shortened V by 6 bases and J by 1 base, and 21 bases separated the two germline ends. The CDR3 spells CSAATGIGLWNTEAFF. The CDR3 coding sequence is TGCAGTGCCGCCACAGGTATTGGGCTTTGGAACACTGAAGCTTTCTTT.

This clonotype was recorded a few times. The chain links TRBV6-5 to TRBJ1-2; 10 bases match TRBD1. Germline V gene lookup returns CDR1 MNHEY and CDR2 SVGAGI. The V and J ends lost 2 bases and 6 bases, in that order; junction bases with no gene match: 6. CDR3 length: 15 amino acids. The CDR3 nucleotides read TGTGCCAGCAGTTACCCCCCCGGACAGGGGGATGGCTACACCTTC. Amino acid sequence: CASSYPPGQGDGYTF.

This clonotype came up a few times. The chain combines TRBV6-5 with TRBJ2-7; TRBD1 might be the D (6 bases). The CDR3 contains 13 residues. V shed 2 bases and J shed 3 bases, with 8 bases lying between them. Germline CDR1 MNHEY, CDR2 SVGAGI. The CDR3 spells CASSYKTGYEQYF. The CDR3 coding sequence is TGTGCCAGCAGTTACAAGACAGGCTACGAGCAGTACTTC.

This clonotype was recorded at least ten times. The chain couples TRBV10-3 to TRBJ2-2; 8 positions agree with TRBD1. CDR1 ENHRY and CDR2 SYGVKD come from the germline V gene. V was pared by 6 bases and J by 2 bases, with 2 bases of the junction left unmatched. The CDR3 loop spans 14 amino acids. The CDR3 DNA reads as TGTGCCATCAGGACAGGGGTTAACACCGGGGAGCTGTTTTTT. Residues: CAIRTGVNTGELFF.

CDR3: CSASNRGGNQPQHF. Written as DNA, the CDR3 is TGCAGTGCTAGTAATAGGGGCGGCAATCAGCCCCAGCATTTT. The chain is built from TRBV20-1 and TRBJ1-5, with D tentatively TRBD1 (5 bases). Between the trimmed V and J ends, which lost 3 bases and 2 bases, there was a span of 11 bases. The CDR3 is 14 residues long. Germline CDR1 is DFQATT and CDR2 is SNEGSKA (reference sequence).